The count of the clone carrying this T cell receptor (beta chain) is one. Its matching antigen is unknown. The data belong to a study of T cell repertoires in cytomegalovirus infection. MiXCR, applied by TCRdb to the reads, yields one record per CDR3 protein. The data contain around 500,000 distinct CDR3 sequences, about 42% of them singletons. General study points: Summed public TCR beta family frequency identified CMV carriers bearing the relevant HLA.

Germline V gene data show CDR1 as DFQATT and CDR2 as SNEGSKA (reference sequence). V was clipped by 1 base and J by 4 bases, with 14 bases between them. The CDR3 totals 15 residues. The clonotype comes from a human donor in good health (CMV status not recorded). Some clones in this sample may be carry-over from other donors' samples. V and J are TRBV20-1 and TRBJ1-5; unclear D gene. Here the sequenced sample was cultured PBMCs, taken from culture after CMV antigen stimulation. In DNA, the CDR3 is TGCAGTGCTAGAGCGTTGGCGGGAAAAAATCAGCCCCAGCATTTT. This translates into CSARALAGKNQPQHF.